The table lists the clone carrying this T cell receptor (beta chain) with many counts. Its specificity is not known. Caucasian individuals from Russia who were healthy and aged roughly 6 to 95 acted as donors. The CDR3 spans 13 residues. Per the germline V gene, CDR1 is SGHKS and CDR2 is YYEKEE (reference sequence). With V trimmed by 2 bases and J by 3 bases, 2 bases remained unmatched. The record originates from a study of blood T cells in healthy people across ages. It was with a sample-barcoded 5' primer and a J-beta primer mix that a second PCR of about 6 to 12 cycles was run. All cDNA molecules were each tagged by a template-switch adaptor with 12 random nucleotides. MiXCR, run by TCRdb on the 5' RACE reads, gives a single entry per CDR3 protein. The profile covers about 640,000 distinct CDR3 sequences, with 25% to 35% appearing a single time and 15% to 18% taken by the ten largest. Study-wide findings and caveats: Across samples, TCR beta diversity tracked strongly with naive T cell percentage. The diversity estimates, figures obtained from one million T cells, were considered underestimates.

Source material: blood. The TCR was taken from a woman aged 80 or over in good health. V usage is TRBV5-5 and J usage is TRBJ2-7; 7 nucleotides agree with TRBD2. The CDR3 DNA sequence: TGTGCCAGCAGCTTTGGGAGGGGCTACGAGCAGTACTTC. Amino acid sequence: CASSFGRGYEQYF.